These 24 T cell receptor beta chains came from one sample sequenced in a study of T cells in Graves' hyperthyroidism and ophthalmopathy. Amplification yielded TCR beta CDR3 regions, with RNA transcripts as the source. The HTBI primer set served for first-round RT-PCR of the TCR CDR3. TCRdb recomputed calls from the multiplex PCR reads with MiXCR, one row per CDR3 protein. The repertoire has some 300,000 distinct CDR3 sequences, approximately 15% of them found once; the top ten carry roughly 33%. Sequencing input: blood. These receptors were collected from a man aged 25 to 40 with Graves' hyperthyroidism.

This clonotype was picked up many times. The genes are TRBV7-3 and TRBJ2-5, with D tentatively TRBD2 (6 bases). Germline V gene sequence: CDR1 SGHTA, CDR2 FQGTGA. V was clipped by 2 bases and J by 0 bases, with 7 bases between them. The CDR3 has 14 amino acids. The CDR3 loop reads CASSLGGNQETQYF. The CDR3 DNA reads TGTGCCAGCAGCTTAGGCGGGAACCAAGAGACCCAGTACTTC. The full variable domain, its missing parts supplied by reference TRBV7-3 and TRBJ2-5, is GAGVSQTPSNKVTEKGKYVELRCDPISGHTALYWYRQSLGQGPEFLIYFQGTGAADDSGLPNDRFFAVRPEGSVSTLKIQRTERGDSAVYLCASSLGGNQETQYFGPGTRLLVL.

This clonotype was observed many times. The chain is built from TRBV12-3 or TRBV12-4 and TRBJ2-7; 14 bases map to TRBD2. The CDR3 contains 15 residues. The V gene end was trimmed by 6 bases and the J gene end by 3 bases; junction bases not matched to a gene: 4. The CDR3 spells CASRIGTSGSYEQYF. The CDR3 region has the DNA TGTGCCAGCAGGATTGGGACTAGCGGGAGCTACGAGCAGTACTTC.

This clonotype occurred many times. The rearrangement links TRBV2 to TRBJ2-1; 10 bases map to TRBD2. The CDR3 runs 17 residues. CDR1 and CDR2 from the germline V gene are SNHLY and FYNNEI. Unmatched junction bases numbered 12, after V lost 1 base and J lost 9 bases. The chain's CDR3 is CASSEGGSGRASSEQFF. The CDR3 DNA follows: TGTGCCAGCAGTGAAGGGGGAAGCGGGAGGGCCTCAAGTGAGCAGTTCTTC.

This clonotype has at least ten counts. This chain uses TRBV5-1 with TRBJ2-1, with D possibly matching TRBD2 (6 bases). The CDR3 contains 14 residues. Germline CDR1 SGHRS, CDR2 YFSETQ. Trimming removed 7 bases from V and 8 bases from J, with 19 bases in between. The CDR3: CASLRGTQGDEQFF. As DNA, the CDR3 is TGCGCCAGCCTTCGCGGGACCCAAGGGGATGAGCAGTTCTTC.

The V and J genes are TRBV5-4 and TRBJ2-2; D gene ambiguous. Deletions cut 1 base from V and 1 base from J, with 8 bases between. The germline V gene has CDR1 SGHNT and CDR2 YYREEE (reference sequence). The CDR3 spans 15 residues. The CDR3 DNA is TGTGCCAGCAGCTTGATAGCCGGGAACACCGGGGAGCTGTTTTTT. Its protein product is CASSLIAGNTGELFF. Together with reference TRBV5-4 and TRBJ2-2, the CDR3 gives the full variable domain: ETGVTQSPTHLIKTRGQQVTLRCSSQSGHNTVSWYQQALGQGPQFIFQYYREEENGRGNFPPRFSGLQFPNYSSELNVNALELDDSALYLCASSLIAGNTGELFFGEGSRLTVL.

This clonotype was detected many times. The CDR3 DNA reads as TGTGCCAGCAGTTGGGTAGGGTCTACTTATCTGAGGTCCTACGAGCAGTACTTC. Encoded protein: CASSWVGSTYLRSYEQYF. The V gene is TRBV11-2, the J gene TRBJ2-7, with unresolved D. Germline lookup yields CDR1 SGHAT and CDR2 FQNNGV. The CDR3 covers 18 residues. Between the trimmed V and J ends, which lost 6 bases and 1 base, there was a span of 25 bases.

This clonotype was counted many times. The chain couples TRBV5-1 to TRBJ2-3; 14 nucleotides line up with TRBD2. The V and J ends lost 4 bases and 7 bases, in that order; junction bases with no gene match: 8. CDR3 size: 16 residues. Per germline, CDR1 SGHRS and CDR2 YFSETQ. The DNA for the CDR3 is TGCGCCAGCAGCACGGGACTAGCGGGAGACCTTCATACGCAGTATTTT. This translates into CASSTGLAGDLHTQYF.

The sample holds a few counts of this clonotype. The chain recombines TRBV10-3 with TRBJ2-7; no clear D gene. Looked up from germline, CDR1 is ENHRY and CDR2 is SYGVKD. The V end lost 3 bases, the J end lost 0 bases, and 12 bases lay between the germline ends. The CDR3 runs 15 residues. DNA for the CDR3: TGTGCCATCAGTGATCCCGGGTTCTACTCCTACGAGCAGTACTTC. Amino acid sequence: CAISDPGFYSYEQYF.

This clonotype occurred many times. The V and J genes are TRBV11-2 and TRBJ2-1, with TRBD1 as a possible D gene (6 bases). Trimming took 6 bases from V and 4 from J, leaving 13 bases between them. Germline-derived CDR1 and CDR2 are SGHAT and FQNNGV. The CDR3 covers 14 residues. Here the CDR3 reads CASSFRDTYNEQFF. CDR3 DNA: TGTGCCAGCAGTTTCCGGGACACGTACAATGAGCAGTTCTTC.

This clonotype was recorded many times. V gene TRBV7-2 combines with J gene TRBJ2-3; D possibly corresponds to TRBD1 (6 bases). Germline V lookup: CDR1 SGHTA, CDR2 FQGNSA. Trimming removed 5 bases at V and 3 bases at J, with 9 bases between. The CDR3 runs 13 residues. This CDR3 is CASSKQGTDTQYF. The CDR3 DNA reads as TGTGCCAGCAGCAAACAGGGAACAGATACGCAGTATTTT.

Note on this clonotype: This may be a read error: a much more frequent sequence differs by one nucleotide. J is TRBJ2-4 and V is TRBV2; D is possibly TRBD1 or TRBD2 (5 bases each). The germline CDR1 and CDR2 sequences are SNHLY and FYNNEI. The CDR3 totals 13 residues. V was shortened by 6 bases and J by 8 bases, with 14 bases between the two germline ends. The CDR3 DNA reads TGTGCCAGCAGCCCAGGGAGTGGGCACATTCAGTACTTC. Translated: CASSPGSGHIQYF.

This clonotype was found a few times. The chain uses TRBV28 and TRBJ1-5, with D perhaps matching TRBD1 (6 bases). CDR1 is MDHEN, CDR2 SYDVKM, per germline. The CDR3 contains 15 residues. Trimming left V 5 bases short and J 3 bases short, with 14 bases between. The CDR3 sequence is CASSELTGNNQPQHF. The CDR3 nucleotides are TGTGCCAGCAGTGAACTGACAGGAAACAATCAGCCCCAGCATTTT.

This clonotype has a count of ten or more. This chain connects TRBV11-1 to TRBJ1-5, with D perhaps matching TRBD1 (6 bases). Deletions cut 5 bases from V and 1 base from J, with 15 bases between. CDR1 is SGHAT, CDR2 FQDESV, per germline (reference sequence). The CDR3 is made up of 16 amino acids. The CDR3, as DNA: TGTGCCAGCAGCCAACAGGGATGGGCGAGCAATCAGCCCCAGCATTTT. This translates into CASSQQGWASNQPQHF.

The V call is TRBV20-1, the J call TRBJ2-2; no clear D gene. The CDR3 is 11 residues long. Trimming left V 6 bases short and J 1 base short, with 3 bases between. CDR1 is DFQATT and CDR2 is SNEGSKA in the germline V gene (reference sequence). In nucleotides, the CDR3 is TGCAGTGCACTGAACACCGGGGAGCTGTTTTTT. It yields the protein CSALNTGELFF.

In this sample, this clonotype turned up many times. The V gene is TRBV27, the J gene TRBJ2-7, with 11 bases fitting TRBD1. CDR3 size: 12 residues. Germline V gene data show CDR1 as MNHEY and CDR2 as SMNVEV (reference sequence). Trimming cost V 5 bases and J 6 bases; bases outside gene matches: 0. The CDR3 loop is CASSGTGGEQYF. For the CDR3, the DNA is TGTGCCAGCAGTGGGACAGGGGGCGAGCAGTACTTC.

This clonotype showed up just a few times. The gene calls are TRBV10-3 and TRBJ2-1; 9 bases align to TRBD2. In germline, CDR1 is ENHRY, CDR2 SYGVKD. J was trimmed by 8 bases and V by 7 bases; bases with no gene match: 9. The CDR3 has 14 amino acids. The CDR3 protein is CAIISSGKKDEQFF. Written as DNA, the CDR3 is TGTGCCATCATCTCTAGCGGGAAGAAAGATGAGCAGTTCTTC.

The chain recombines TRBV6-6 with TRBJ2-3, with 8 bases matching TRBD2. The germline V gene encodes CDR1 MNHNY and CDR2 SVGAGI (reference sequence). This CDR3 has 17 amino acids. The ends lost 0 bases at V and 6 bases at J; junction bases unmatched: 11. The CDR3 is CASSYSGSGVWGDTQYF. The CDR3 DNA sequence: TGTGCCAGCAGTTACTCGGGTAGCGGGGTCTGGGGGGATACGCAGTATTTT.

The chain uses TRBV5-1 and TRBJ2-3; D unclear. This CDR3 has 15 amino acids. From germline, CDR1 is SGHRS and CDR2 YFSETQ. The ends were cut back, 2 bases at V and 6 bases at J, with 16 bases in the middle. The DNA of the CDR3 is TGCGCCAGCAGCTTTACGAGTCTAGGAAGGGATACGCAGTATTTT. This translates into CASSFTSLGRDTQYF.

This clonotype came up a few times. This chain connects TRBV6-1 to TRBJ2-3, with D uncertain. The CDR3 has 14 amino acids. Germline assignment: CDR1 MNHNS and CDR2 SASEGT. V was pared by 4 bases and J by 0 bases, with 8 bases between. CDR3 in amino acids: CASSVMASTDTQYF. DNA of the CDR3: TGTGCCAGCAGTGTAATGGCTAGCACAGATACGCAGTATTTT.

This chain links TRBV7-9 with TRBJ2-1; 14 bases agree with TRBD2. This CDR3 is 19 amino acids long. Germline-derived CDR1 and CDR2 are SEHNR and FQNEAQ (reference sequence). The V and J ends lost 2 bases and 4 bases, in that order; junction bases with no gene match: 10. CDR3 in DNA: TGTGCCAGCAGCTTACCTCAGGGACTAGCGGGAGTGGAGTACAATGAGCAGTTCTTC. Its translation is CASSLPQGLAGVEYNEQFF.

This clonotype occurred a few times. The chain couples TRBV27 to TRBJ2-2; 9 nucleotides match TRBD1. The CDR3 covers 18 residues. The V gene's germline CDR1 is MNHEY and CDR2 SMNVEV (reference sequence). The V segment lost 3 bases and the J segment 6 bases; nucleotides outside the gene matches: 14. CDR3: CASSFGWTGAFGAGELFF. The CDR3 DNA reads as TGTGCCAGCAGTTTCGGTTGGACAGGGGCGTTCGGGGCCGGGGAGCTGTTTTTT.

This clonotype appeared many times. The genes are TRBV20-1 and TRBJ2-7; 7 bases map to TRBD2. The length of the CDR3 is 13 residues. V shed 6 bases and J 2 bases; nucleotides not matched to a gene: 7. CDR1 and CDR2 from the germline V gene are DFQATT and SNEGSKA (reference sequence). The CDR3 DNA reads as TGCAGTGCAAACGGCGGGAGCGCCTACGAGCAGTACTTC. It specifies CSANGGSAYEQYF.

This chain connects TRBV20-1 to TRBJ2-7; D may be TRBD1 (5 bases). Between the trimmed V and J ends, which lost 6 bases and 3 bases, there was a span of 9 bases. The V gene's germline CDR1 is DFQATT and CDR2 SNEGSKA (reference sequence). CDR3 size: 11 residues. CDR3 sequence (DNA): TGCAGTGCCGCAAGGGGCTACGAGCAGTACTTC. Translation: CSAARGYEQYF.

This clonotype occurred a few times. V and J are TRBV4-1 and TRBJ2-7; D is possibly TRBD1 (6 bases). This CDR3 is 15 amino acids long. Germline V gene sequence: CDR1 MGHRA, CDR2 YSYEKL. Trimming pared 1 base from V and 2 bases from J, leaving 12 bases between. CDR3 amino acids: CASSQGGRGTYEQYF. The CDR3, as DNA: TGCGCCAGCAGCCAAGGGGGCAGGGGAACCTACGAGCAGTACTTC.